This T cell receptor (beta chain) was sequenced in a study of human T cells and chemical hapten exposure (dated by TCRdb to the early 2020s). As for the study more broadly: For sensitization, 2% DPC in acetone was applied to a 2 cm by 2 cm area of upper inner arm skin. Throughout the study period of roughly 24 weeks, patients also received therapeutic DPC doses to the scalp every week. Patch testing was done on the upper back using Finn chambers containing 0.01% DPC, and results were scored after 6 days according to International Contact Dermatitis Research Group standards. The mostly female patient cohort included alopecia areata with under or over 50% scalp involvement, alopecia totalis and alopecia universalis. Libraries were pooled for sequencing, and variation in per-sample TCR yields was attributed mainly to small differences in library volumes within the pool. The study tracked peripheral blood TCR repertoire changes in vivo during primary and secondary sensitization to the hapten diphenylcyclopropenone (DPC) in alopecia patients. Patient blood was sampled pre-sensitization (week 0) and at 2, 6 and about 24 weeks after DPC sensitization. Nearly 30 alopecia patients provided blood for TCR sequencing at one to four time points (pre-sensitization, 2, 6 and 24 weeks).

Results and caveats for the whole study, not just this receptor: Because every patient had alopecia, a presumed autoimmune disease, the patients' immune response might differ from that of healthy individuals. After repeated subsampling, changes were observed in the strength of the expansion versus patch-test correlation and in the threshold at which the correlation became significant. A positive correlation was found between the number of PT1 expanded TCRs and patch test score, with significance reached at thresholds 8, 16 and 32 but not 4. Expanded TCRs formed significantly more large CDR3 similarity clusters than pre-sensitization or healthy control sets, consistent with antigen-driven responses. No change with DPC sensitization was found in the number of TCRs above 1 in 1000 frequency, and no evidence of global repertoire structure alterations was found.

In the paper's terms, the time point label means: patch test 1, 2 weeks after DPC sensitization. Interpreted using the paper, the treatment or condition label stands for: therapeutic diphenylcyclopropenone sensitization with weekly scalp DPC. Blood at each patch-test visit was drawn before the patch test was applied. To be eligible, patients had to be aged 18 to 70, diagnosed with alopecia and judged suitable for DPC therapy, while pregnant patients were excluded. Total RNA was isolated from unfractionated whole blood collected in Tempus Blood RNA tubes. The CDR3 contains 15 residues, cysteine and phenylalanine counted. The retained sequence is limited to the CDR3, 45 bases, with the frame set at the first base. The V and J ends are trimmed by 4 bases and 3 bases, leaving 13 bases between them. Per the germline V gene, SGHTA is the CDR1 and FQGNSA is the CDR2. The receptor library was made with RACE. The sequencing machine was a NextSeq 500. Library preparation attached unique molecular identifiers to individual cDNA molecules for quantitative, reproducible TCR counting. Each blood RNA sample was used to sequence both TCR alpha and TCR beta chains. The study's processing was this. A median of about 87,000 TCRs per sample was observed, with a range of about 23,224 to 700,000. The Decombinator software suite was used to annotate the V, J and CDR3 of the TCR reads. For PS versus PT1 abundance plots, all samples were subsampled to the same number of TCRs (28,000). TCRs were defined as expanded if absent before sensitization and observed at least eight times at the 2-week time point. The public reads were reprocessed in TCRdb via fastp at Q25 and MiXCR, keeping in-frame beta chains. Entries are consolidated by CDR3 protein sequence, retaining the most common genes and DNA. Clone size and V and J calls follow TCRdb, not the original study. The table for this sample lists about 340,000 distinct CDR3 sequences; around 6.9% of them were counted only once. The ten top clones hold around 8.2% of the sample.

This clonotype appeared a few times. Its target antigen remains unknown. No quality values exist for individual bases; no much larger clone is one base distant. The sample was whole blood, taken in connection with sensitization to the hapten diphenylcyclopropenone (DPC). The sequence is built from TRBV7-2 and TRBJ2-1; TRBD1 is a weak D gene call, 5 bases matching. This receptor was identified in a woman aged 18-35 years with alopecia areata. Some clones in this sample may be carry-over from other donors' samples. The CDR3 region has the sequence CASSSYRQIYNEQFF. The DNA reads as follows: TGTGCCAGCAGCTCTTACCGACAGATCTACAATGAGCAGTTCTTC. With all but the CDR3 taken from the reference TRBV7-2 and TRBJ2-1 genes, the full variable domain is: GAGVSQSPSNKVTEKGKDVELRCDPISGHTALYWYRQSLGQGLEFLIYFQGNSAPDKSGLPSDRFSAERTGGSVSTLTIQRTQQEDSAVYLCASSSYRQIYNEQFFGPGTRLTVL.